This T cell receptor beta chain is drawn from a study of cytomegalovirus exposure and HLA in healthy donors. The PCR was carried out with 60 Vbeta primers and 13 Jbeta primers. Repertoires were generated with immunoSEQ multiplex PCR, while TCRdb's copy carries only in-frame clones and drops some. The sample has about 200,000 clones. General study findings and limits: Earlier analysis looked at TCR beta V segments, and most were productive about 90% or about 30% of the time. According to reports, the classifier identified cytomegalovirus status with high specificity and sensitivity. The likely origin of a cluster of highly shared sequence variants was a sequencing artifact.

Trimming took 1 base from V and 5 from J; bases not matched to a gene: 7. CDR3 length: 17 residues. The germline gives CDR1 LNHDA, CDR2 SQIVND (reference sequence). To note about this clone: Its specificity is not known.

This receptor was taken from a girl aged 2 to 10 in good health and CMV-seropositive. What was sequenced was PBMCs. V and J are TRBV19 and TRBJ2-3; 12 nucleotides line up with TRBD1. This CDR3 reads CASSIGCGTGGRDTQYF. The DNA for the CDR3 is TGTGCCAGTAGTATAGGATGCGGGACAGGGGGCAGAGATACGCAGTATTTT.